The 29 T cell receptor beta chains listed next were all sequenced from one sample in a study of T cells in Graves' hyperthyroidism and ophthalmopathy. Using RNA transcripts as the source, TCR beta CDR3 regions were amplified. The TCR CDR3 first-round RT-PCR relied on the HTBI primer set. A single record per CDR3 protein comes from TCRdb applying MiXCR to the multiplex PCR reads. The table includes nearly 600,000 distinct CDR3 sequences, approximately 14% detected once. The sample comprised blood. These receptors came from a woman aged 18-29 years with Graves' ophthalmopathy.

The rearrangement links TRBV7-9 to TRBJ2-2; 13 bases align to TRBD2. The V and J ends lost 3 bases and 6 bases, in that order; junction bases with no gene match: 7. Germline lookup yields CDR1 SEHNR and CDR2 FQNEAQ (reference sequence). CDR3 length: 17 amino acids. The CDR3 nucleotides read TGTGCCAGCAGCTTTGGACTAGCGGGAGATGGTCCCGGGGAGCTGTTTTTT. This gives the protein CASSFGLAGDGPGELFF.

This clonotype was counted at least ten times. The chain is built from TRBV28 and TRBJ2-1; TRBD2 aligns across 11 bases. J gave up 8 bases and V 4 bases, and 10 bases lay outside the gene matches. There are 16 residues in the CDR3. CDR1 and CDR2 from the germline V gene are MDHEN and SYDVKM. CDR3 sequence (DNA): TGTGCCAGCAGTTCCCCGCGTAGCGGGGGGGGGGATGAGCAGTTCTTC. It encodes CASSSPRSGGGDEQFF.

This clonotype was counted ten times or more. The genes are TRBV11-2 and TRBJ2-1; 13 bases are shared with TRBD2. The CDR3 has 19 amino acids. Germline trimming cut 5 bases from V and 3 bases from J; bases unmatched to any gene: 13. Germline-derived CDR1 and CDR2 are SGHAT and FQNNGV. In DNA, the CDR3 is TGTGCCAGCAGCCCTATCCCGCGACTAGCGGGAGGACTCTACAATGAGCAGTTCTTC. This gives the protein CASSPIPRLAGGLYNEQFF.

This clonotype turned up a few times. The chain uses TRBV19 and TRBJ2-7; D may match TRBD1 or TRBD2 (5 bases each). This CDR3 contains 16 residues. Trimming cost V 4 bases and J 4 bases, with 20 bases left between them. From germline, CDR1 is LNHDA and CDR2 SQIVND (reference sequence). The CDR3 spells CASSTEIRGAGYEQYF. For the CDR3, the DNA is TGTGCCAGTAGTACCGAGATTCGAGGGGCTGGATACGAGCAGTACTTC.

This clonotype was counted at least ten times. The chain employs TRBV28 and TRBJ2-7, with D hard to call. CDR3 length equals 14 residues. CDR1 and CDR2 (germline): MDHEN, SYDVKM. V dropped 2 bases and J dropped 2 bases, with 10 bases sitting between them. The CDR3 sequence: CASSLEGLTYEQYF. For the CDR3, the DNA is TGTGCCAGCAGTTTAGAAGGATTGACCTACGAGCAGTACTTC. The variable domain in full, completed from reference TRBV28 and TRBJ2-7, reads DVKVTQSSRYLVKRTGEKVFLECVQDMDHENMFWYRQDPGLGLRLIYFSYDVKMKEKGDIPEGYSVSREKKERFSLILESASTNQTSMYLCASSLEGLTYEQYFGPGTRLTVT.

The chain employs TRBV5-5 and TRBJ2-7; D unresolved. The V end was cut by 1 base, the J end by 7 bases, with 18 bases between. From germline, CDR1 is SGHKS and CDR2 YYEKEE (reference sequence). The CDR3 spans 15 residues. The CDR3 is CASSLPPLSGFEQYF. The CDR3 DNA reads TGTGCCAGCAGCTTGCCGCCCCTGTCCGGGTTTGAGCAGTACTTC.

This clonotype was counted at least ten times. The chain employs TRBV6-2 or TRBV6-3 and TRBJ2-1; 10 nucleotides line up with TRBD2. Trimming cost V 6 bases and J 3 bases; bases outside gene matches: 14. CDR3 length: 18 residues. CDR1 and CDR2 (germline): MNHEY, SVGEGT. The CDR3 loop is CASSKTIWGLANYNEQFF. CDR3 in DNA: TGTGCCAGCAGCAAAACAATTTGGGGACTAGCGAACTACAATGAGCAGTTCTTC.

This clonotype was seen at least ten times. The genes are TRBV12-3 or TRBV12-4 and TRBJ2-1, with TRBD2 matching 8 bases. The length of the CDR3 is 15 residues. V lost 8 bases and J lost 10; bases outside the gene matches: 16. CDR3 sequence: CASSNGLASPWEQFF. The CDR3, as DNA: TGTGCCAGCTCGAACGGACTAGCATCTCCCTGGGAGCAGTTCTTC.

This clonotype occurred a few times. The rearrangement uses TRBV2 and TRBJ2-1, with D uncertain. In germline, CDR1 is SNHLY, CDR2 FYNNEI. V shed 1 base and J shed 5 bases, with 9 bases lying between them. The CDR3 spans 14 residues. Here the CDR3 reads CASSEVARNNEQFF. The CDR3 DNA sequence: TGTGCCAGCAGTGAAGTAGCTAGGAACAATGAGCAGTTCTTC. Filled out from reference TRBV2 and TRBJ2-1, the complete variable domain reads EPEVTQTPSHQVTQMGQEVILRCVPISNHLYFYWYRQILGQKVEFLVSFYNNEISEKSEIFDDQFSVERPDGSNFTLKIRSTKLEDSAMYFCASSEVARNNEQFFGPGTRLTVL.

This clonotype was seen many times. The CDR3 reads CASSEGGEHEQFF. CDR3 nucleotide sequence: TGTGCCAGCAGTGAGGGCGGGGAGCATGAGCAGTTCTTC. The chain couples TRBV2 to TRBJ2-1; maybe TRBD2 (6 bases). Trimming removed 3 bases at V and 8 bases at J, with 11 bases between. The length of the CDR3 is 13 residues. The germline CDR1 and CDR2 sequences are SNHLY and FYNNEI. The variable domain in full, with the rest retrieved from reference TRBV2 and TRBJ2-1, is EPEVTQTPSHQVTQMGQEVILRCVPISNHLYFYWYRQILGQKVEFLVSFYNNEISEKSEIFDDQFSVERPDGSNFTLKIRSTKLEDSAMYFCASSEGGEHEQFFGPGTRLTVL.

This clonotype occurred many times. The chain carries TRBV30 and TRBJ1-5; D perhaps matches TRBD1 (5 bases). V lost 2 bases and J 2 bases, leaving 10 bases between the germline ends. The CDR3 runs to 14 residues. Germline CDR1 and CDR2: GTSNPN and SVGIG (reference sequence). CDR3 region: CAWSRQGGNQPQHF. CDR3 nucleotides: TGTGCCTGGAGTAGGCAGGGTGGCAATCAGCCCCAGCATTTT.

The gene calls are TRBV6-1 and TRBJ1-2; D unresolved. Trimming shortened V by 2 bases and J by 4 bases, and 8 bases separated the two germline ends. Germline values: CDR1 MNHNS, CDR2 SASEGT. The CDR3 is made up of 13 amino acids. The CDR3 DNA reads as TGTGCCAGCAGTGAACACGTCTCCTATGGCTACACCTTC. This gives the protein CASSEHVSYGYTF.

This clonotype has at least ten counts. This chain connects TRBV18 to TRBJ1-5; no clear D. Trimming shortened V by 1 base and J by 1 base, and 8 bases separated the two germline ends. Looked up from germline, CDR1 is KGHSH and CDR2 is LQKENI. The CDR3 length is 15 residues. CDR3 in DNA: TGTGCCAGCTCACCACTGGGCGGAAGCAATCAGCCCCAGCATTTT. It encodes CASSPLGGSNQPQHF.

This clonotype was detected a few times. This chain connects TRBV4-1 to TRBJ1-1; D is uncertain. The CDR3 spans 19 residues. The germline CDR1 and CDR2 sequences are MGHRA and YSYEKL. V shed 4 bases and J shed 0 bases, with 24 bases lying between them. This CDR3 is CASSPAPFPAGAMNTEAFF. The CDR3 coding sequence is TGCGCCAGCAGCCCTGCTCCCTTCCCGGCTGGAGCTATGAACACTGAAGCTTTCTTT.

The V gene is TRBV24-1, the J gene TRBJ2-5; D possibly corresponds to TRBD2 (6 bases). The CDR3 is 15 amino acids. Deletions cut 2 bases from V and 5 bases from J, with 14 bases between. Germline V gene data show CDR1 as KGHDR and CDR2 as SFDVKD. The CDR3, as DNA: TGTGCCACCAGTGATTGGGGACTCTGGGGGGAGACCCAGTACTTC. Translated, it gives CATSDWGLWGETQYF.

The sample holds many counts of this clonotype. The chain employs TRBV20-1 and TRBJ2-1, with 12 nucleotides matching TRBD2. The CDR3 is 15 amino acids. V was pared by 0 bases and J by 7 bases, with 4 bases of the junction left unmatched. Germline V gene lookup returns CDR1 DFQATT and CDR2 SNEGSKA (reference sequence). DNA of the CDR3: TGCAGTGCTAGAGAGCCGACTAGCGGGAGAAATGAGCAGTTCTTC. Residues: CSAREPTSGRNEQFF.

To note about this clonotype: One base away lies a much larger clone, so this may be a sequencing read error. CDR3 DNA: TGTGCCAGCAGCGGATGTCAGCCCCAGCATTTT. Amino acid sequence: CASSGCQPQHF. The rearrangement joins TRBV28 to TRBJ1-5; D gene uncertain. This CDR3 has 11 residues. Deletions cut 6 bases from V and 6 bases from J, with 6 bases between. Germline assignment: CDR1 MDHEN and CDR2 SYDVKM.

This clonotype was seen ten or more times. The rearrangement joins TRBV12-3 or TRBV12-4 to TRBJ2-1; D is perhaps TRBD1 (5 bases). The CDR3 has 15 residues. Trimming took 8 bases from V and 6 from J, leaving 20 bases between them. The CDR3 reads CASDRDSAGSNEQFF. The CDR3 nucleotides read TGTGCCAGCGATCGCGACTCCGCAGGGTCCAATGAGCAGTTCTTC.

This clonotype has a count of ten or more. The rearrangement links TRBV15 to TRBJ1-1; D possibly corresponds to TRBD1 (5 bases). V was trimmed by 2 bases and J by 4 bases, leaving 8 bases between them. CDR3 length: 13 amino acids. CDR1 is LNHNV and CDR2 is YYDKDF in the germline V gene (reference sequence). The CDR3 sequence: CATSRSGGTEAFF. The CDR3 DNA is TGTGCCACCAGCAGATCGGGGGGCACTGAAGCTTTCTTT.

This clonotype has just a few counts. The chain carries TRBV25-1 and TRBJ1-1; 8 positions agree with TRBD1. From germline, CDR1 is MGHDK and CDR2 SYGVNS. J lost 3 bases, V lost 1 base, and 10 bases had no gene match. The CDR3 consists of 17 residues. The CDR3: CASSEWTGKGSDTEAFF. Written as DNA, the CDR3 is TGTGCCAGCAGTGAATGGACAGGGAAGGGGTCGGACACTGAAGCTTTCTTT.

This clonotype was counted ten times or more. The rearrangement joins TRBV27 to TRBJ1-5, with unresolved D. V lost 5 bases, J lost 1 base, and 15 bases lay in between. The CDR3 length is 16 residues. CDR1 MNHEY and CDR2 SMNVEV come from the germline V gene (reference sequence). CDR3 sequence (DNA): TGTGCCAGCAGTCCCGACCCTTTGGGCAGCAATCAGCCCCAGCATTTT. It specifies CASSPDPLGSNQPQHF.

This clonotype was counted ten times or more. This chain joins TRBV28 and TRBJ2-5; D could derive from TRBD1 or TRBD2 (6 bases each). Per the germline V gene, CDR1 is MDHEN and CDR2 is SYDVKM. Between the trimmed V and J ends, which lost 4 bases and 5 bases, there was a span of 14 bases. The CDR3 loop spans 14 amino acids. CDR3 protein: CASSSGGGWETQYF. As DNA, the CDR3 is TGTGCCAGCAGTTCCGGGGGCGGGTGGGAGACCCAGTACTTC.

This clonotype was found many times. This chain joins TRBV5-1 and TRBJ2-2; 9 positions match TRBD1. The CDR3 runs 14 residues. Trimming at V came to 4 bases and at J to 6 bases, leaving 4 bases not matched to a gene. CDR1 and CDR2 (germline): SGHRS, YFSETQ. CDR3 in DNA: TGCGCCAGCAGCGACAGGGGGATCGCCGGGGAGCTGTTTTTT. Translated, it gives CASSDRGIAGELFF.

V and J are TRBV6-1 and TRBJ1-1; no clear D. V was trimmed by 6 bases and J by 5 bases, leaving 16 bases between them. Germline values: CDR1 MNHNS, CDR2 SASEGT. The length of the CDR3 is 14 residues. CDR3 protein: CASRDLGVRTEAFF. CDR3 nucleotide sequence: TGTGCCAGCAGGGACCTTGGCGTTCGGACTGAAGCTTTCTTT.

Note on this clonotype: One base away lies a much larger clone, so this may be a sequencing read error. This rearrangement joins TRBV18 to TRBJ2-2, with D possibly matching TRBD2 (5 bases). The germline V gene has CDR1 KGHSH and CDR2 LQKENI. The CDR3 loop spans 15 amino acids. V was pared by 2 bases and J by 0 bases, with 7 bases between. The CDR3 protein is CASSPGRANTGELFF. The CDR3 nucleotides read TGTGCCAGCTCACCAGGGAGAGCGAACACCGGGGAGCTGTTTTTT.

This clonotype was recorded many times. The J gene is TRBJ1-6, the V gene TRBV28; 8 nucleotides line up with TRBD1. This CDR3 is 14 amino acids long. The junction had 4 bases not matched to a gene; V was cut back by 3 bases and J by 9 bases. Germline V gene sequence: CDR1 MDHEN, CDR2 SYDVKM. DNA of the CDR3: TGTGCCAGCAGTTTGACAGGGGTAGGTTCACCCCTCCACTTT. This encodes CASSLTGVGSPLHF.

Remarks on this clonotype: Since a much larger clone is just one base distant, this may be a read error. J is TRBJ1-1 and V is TRBV6-1; no definite D call. Germline V CDR1 and CDR2: MNHNS, SASEGT. Trimming pared 3 bases from V and 8 bases from J, leaving 13 bases between. The CDR3 contains 13 residues. CDR3 sequence: CASSETLRGEAFF. CDR3 coding DNA: TGTGCCAGCAGTGAGACCTTGAGAGGCGAAGCTTTCTTT.

On this clonotype itself: This may arise from a read error, as a much more abundant clone is one base away. This likely comes from a read error, as the CDR3 has no conserved phenylalanine or tryptophan at its end. This chain links TRBV24-1 with TRBJ1-1; tentative D call: TRBD1 (6 bases). CDR3 length: 16 amino acids. Trimming took 3 bases from V and 5 from J, leaving 18 bases between them. Germline V CDR1 and CDR2: KGHDR, SFDVKD. CDR3 sequence: CATSDGSGGRGTEAFL. The CDR3 region has the DNA TGTGCCACCAGTGATGGGAGTGGGGGGCGAGGGACTGAAGCTTTCCTT.

V usage is TRBV10-3 and J usage is TRBJ2-3; TRBD1 is a possible D gene (6 bases). The CDR3 spans 15 residues. Trimming cost V 7 bases and J 0 bases, with 14 bases left between them. In germline, CDR1 is ENHRY, CDR2 SYGVKD. CDR3 in DNA: TGTGCCATCAATGGGGACAAGCCGAGCACAGATACGCAGTATTTT. It translates to CAINGDKPSTDTQYF.